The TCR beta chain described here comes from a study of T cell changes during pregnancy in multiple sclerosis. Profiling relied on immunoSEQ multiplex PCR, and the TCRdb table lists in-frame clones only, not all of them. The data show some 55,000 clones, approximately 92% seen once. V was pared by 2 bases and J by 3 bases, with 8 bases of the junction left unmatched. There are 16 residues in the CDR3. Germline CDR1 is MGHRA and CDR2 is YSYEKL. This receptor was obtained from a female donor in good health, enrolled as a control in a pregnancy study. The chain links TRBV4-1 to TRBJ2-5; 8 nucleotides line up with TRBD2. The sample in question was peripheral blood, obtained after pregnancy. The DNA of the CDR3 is TGCGCCAGCAGCCAAAGCAACGCGGGGGGAGAAGAGACCCAGTACTTC. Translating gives CASSQSNAGGEETQYF.